The 9 T cell receptor beta chains listed next were all sequenced from one sample in a study of cytomegalovirus exposure and HLA in healthy donors. The PCR used 60 Vbeta and 13 Jbeta primers. Sequencing used immunoSEQ multiplex PCR; TCRdb keeps in-frame clones, though not all of them. The table shows 100,000 to 150,000 clones, with roughly four fifths occurring only once. Sequencing input: PBMCs. All receptors come from a boy between 2 and 10 years old in good health and CMV-seronegative.

The sample holds one count of this clone. CDR3 coding DNA: TGCGCCAGCAGCCAAAGGACAGGGGGCTATGAGCAGTACTTC. Its protein is CASSQRTGGYEQYF. The gene calls are TRBV4-3 and TRBJ2-7; 11 positions match TRBD1. CDR1 is LGHNA, CDR2 YSLEER, per germline. This CDR3 has 14 residues. The J segment lost 7 bases and the V segment lost 2 bases, leaving 4 bases of the junction unmatched.

The chain combines TRBV9 with TRBJ2-7; 10 nucleotides align to TRBD2. CDR1 SGDLS and CDR2 YYNGEE come from the germline V gene. Trimming removed 4 bases from V and 2 bases from J; junction bases left unmatched: 6. CDR3 length: 15 residues. CDR3 sequence reads: CASSPSGGETYEQYF. CDR3 sequence (DNA): TGTGCCAGCAGCCCGAGCGGGGGGGAGACCTACGAGCAGTACTTC.

The chain couples TRBV5-1 to TRBJ2-5; TRBD2 matches at 9 bases. Germline CDR1 reads SGHRS; CDR2 reads YFSETQ. This CDR3 is 16 amino acids long. V lost 4 bases and J lost 3; bases outside the gene matches: 10. CDR3 in DNA: TGCGCCAGCAGCGTAGGAATTAGCGGGGGAGAAGAGACCCAGTACTTC. As protein: CASSVGISGGEETQYF. Complete variable domain (other parts from reference TRBV5-1 and TRBJ2-5): KAGVTQTPRYLIKTRGQQVTLSCSPISGHRSVSWYQQTPGQGLQFLFEYFSETQRNKGNFPGRFSGRQFSNSRSEMNVSTLELGDSALYLCASSVGISGGEETQYFGPGTRLLVL.

The gene calls are TRBV7-9 and TRBJ1-3; D gene uncertain. The CDR3 covers 16 residues. The V gene lost 3 bases and the J gene lost 0 bases, with 12 bases spanning the gap. CDR1 is SEHNR and CDR2 is FQNEAQ in the germline V gene (reference sequence). CDR3 nucleotide sequence: TGTGCCAGCAGCTTGTTTCGGCCAGGCTCTGGAAACACCATATATTTT. This sequence encodes CASSLFRPGSGNTIYF.

V is TRBV11-2 and J is TRBJ2-7; D is possibly TRBD1 (6 bases). Germline V CDR1 and CDR2: SGHAT, FQNNGV. V was shortened by 0 bases and J by 0 bases, with 21 bases between the two germline ends. The CDR3 length is 19 residues. The CDR3 region has the DNA TGTGCCAGCAGCTTAGATACCAGGCAGGGGTCCTCCAGCTCCTACGAGCAGTACGTC. Encoded protein: CASSLDTRQGSSSSYEQYV.

The table lists this clone with a count of one. The J gene is TRBJ2-2, the V gene TRBV6-5; 12 bases are shared with TRBD2. Looked up from germline, CDR1 is MNHEY and CDR2 is SVGAGI. V shed 0 bases, J shed 4 bases, and the junction held 0 bases outside the gene matches. The CDR3 length is 16 residues. The CDR3 DNA reads TGTGCCAGCAGTTACTCGACTAGCGGGAGCACCGGGGAGCTGTTTTTT. It translates to CASSYSTSGSTGELFF.

The CDR3 bases are TGTGCCCGCGGGGGGGGAAATGGAAACACCATATATTTT. Translating gives CARGGGNGNTIYF. The V and J genes are TRBV28 and TRBJ1-3, with TRBD1 as a possible D gene (5 bases). Germline-derived CDR1 and CDR2 are MDHEN and SYDVKM. This CDR3 spans 13 amino acids. The V end was cut by 11 bases, the J end by 3 bases, with 14 bases between.

The sample holds a few counts of this clone. This sequence joins TRBV6-5 and TRBJ2-5; 9 bases align to TRBD2. J lost 5 bases, V lost 4 bases, and 8 bases had no gene match. Germline values: CDR1 MNHEY, CDR2 SVGAGI. The CDR3 runs to 15 residues. This chain's CDR3 is CASSSTSGGLETQYF. The CDR3 DNA reads as TGTGCCAGCAGTTCCACAAGCGGGGGGTTGGAGACCCAGTACTTC.

This chain uses TRBV6-5 with TRBJ1-2, with unresolved D. Germline CDR1 and CDR2: MNHEY and SVGAGI. The CDR3 length is 14 residues. Trimming cost V 3 bases and J 4 bases, with 12 bases left between them. The DNA of the CDR3 is TGTGCCAGCAGTTATGACTCCACAAGCTATGGCTACACCTTC. This translates into CASSYDSTSYGYTF.